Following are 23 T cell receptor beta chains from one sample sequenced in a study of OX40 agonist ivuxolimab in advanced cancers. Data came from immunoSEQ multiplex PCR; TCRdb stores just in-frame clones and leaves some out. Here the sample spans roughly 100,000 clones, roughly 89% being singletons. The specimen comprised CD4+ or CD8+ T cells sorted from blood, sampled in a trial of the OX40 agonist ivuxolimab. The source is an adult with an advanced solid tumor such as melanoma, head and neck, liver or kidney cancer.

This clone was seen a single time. The CDR3: CASSSGQSYEQYF. The CDR3 coding sequence is TGCGCCAGCAGTTCTGGACAGTCGTACGAGCAGTACTTC. The chain has TRBV10-1 and TRBJ2-7; D might be TRBD1 (6 bases). From germline, CDR1 is WNHNN and CDR2 SYGVQD (reference sequence). The CDR3 covers 13 residues. Trimming cost V 5 bases and J 4 bases, with 12 bases left between them.

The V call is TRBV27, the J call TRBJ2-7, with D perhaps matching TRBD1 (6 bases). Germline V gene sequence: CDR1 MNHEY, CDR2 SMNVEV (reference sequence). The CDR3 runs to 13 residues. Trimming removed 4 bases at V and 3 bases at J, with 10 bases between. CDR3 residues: CASSSRTDYEQYF. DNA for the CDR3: TGTGCCAGCAGTTCCCGGACAGACTACGAGCAGTACTTC.

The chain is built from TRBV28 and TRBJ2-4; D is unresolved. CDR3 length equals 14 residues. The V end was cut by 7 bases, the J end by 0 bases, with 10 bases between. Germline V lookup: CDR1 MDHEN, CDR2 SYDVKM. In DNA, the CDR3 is TGTGCCAGCACCCCATCTCTAGCCAAAAACATTCAGTACTTC. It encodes CASTPSLAKNIQYF.

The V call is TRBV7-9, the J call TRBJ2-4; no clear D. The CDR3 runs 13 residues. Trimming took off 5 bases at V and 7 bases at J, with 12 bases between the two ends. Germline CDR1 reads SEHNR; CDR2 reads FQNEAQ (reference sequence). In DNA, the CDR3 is TGTGCCAGCAGCCAAATCAGGAATAACATTCAGTACTTC. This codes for CASSQIRNNIQYF. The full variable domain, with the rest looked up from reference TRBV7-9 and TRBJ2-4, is DTGVSQNPRHKITKRGQNVTFRCDPISEHNRLYWYRQTLGQGPEFLTYFQNEAQLEKSRLLSDRFSAERPKGSFSTLEIQRTEQGDSAMYLCASSQIRNNIQYFGAGTRLSVL.

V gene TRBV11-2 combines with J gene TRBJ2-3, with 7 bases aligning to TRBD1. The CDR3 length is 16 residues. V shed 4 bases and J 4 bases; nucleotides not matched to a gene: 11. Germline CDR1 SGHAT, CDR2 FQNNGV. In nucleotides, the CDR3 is TGTGCCAGCAGCTCCGTTACAGGGGAAATTTCAGATACGCAGTATTTT. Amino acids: CASSSVTGEISDTQYF.

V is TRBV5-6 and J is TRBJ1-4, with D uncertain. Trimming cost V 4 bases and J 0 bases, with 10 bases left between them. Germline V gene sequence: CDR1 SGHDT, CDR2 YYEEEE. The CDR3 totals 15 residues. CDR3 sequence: CASSIYPSTNEKLFF. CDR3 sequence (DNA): TGTGCCAGCAGCATATACCCTTCAACTAATGAAAAACTGTTTTTT.

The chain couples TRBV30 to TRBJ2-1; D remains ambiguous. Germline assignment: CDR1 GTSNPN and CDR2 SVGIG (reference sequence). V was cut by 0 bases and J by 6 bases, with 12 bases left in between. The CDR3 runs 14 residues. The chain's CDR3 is CAWSVLYQRNEQFF. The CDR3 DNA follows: TGTGCCTGGAGTGTCCTTTACCAGCGCAATGAGCAGTTCTTC.

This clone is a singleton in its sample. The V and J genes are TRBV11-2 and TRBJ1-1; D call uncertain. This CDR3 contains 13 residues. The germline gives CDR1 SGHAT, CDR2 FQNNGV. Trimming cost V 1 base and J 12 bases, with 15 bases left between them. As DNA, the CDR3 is TGTGCCAGCAGCTTAGCGACGGAGCGTGTGTCTTTCTTT. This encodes CASSLATERVSFF.

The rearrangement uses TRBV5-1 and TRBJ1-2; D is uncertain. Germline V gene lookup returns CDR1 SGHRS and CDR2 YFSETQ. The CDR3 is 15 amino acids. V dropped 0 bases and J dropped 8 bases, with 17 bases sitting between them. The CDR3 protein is CASSLVIYPVDGYTF. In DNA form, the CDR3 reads TGCGCCAGCAGCTTGGTTATCTATCCGGTTGACGGCTACACCTTC.

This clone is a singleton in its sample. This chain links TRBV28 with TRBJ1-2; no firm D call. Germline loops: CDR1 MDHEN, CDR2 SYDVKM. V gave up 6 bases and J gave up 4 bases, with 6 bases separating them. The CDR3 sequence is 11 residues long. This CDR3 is CASRGSYGYTF. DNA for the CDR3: TGTGCCAGCAGGGGAAGCTATGGCTACACCTTC.

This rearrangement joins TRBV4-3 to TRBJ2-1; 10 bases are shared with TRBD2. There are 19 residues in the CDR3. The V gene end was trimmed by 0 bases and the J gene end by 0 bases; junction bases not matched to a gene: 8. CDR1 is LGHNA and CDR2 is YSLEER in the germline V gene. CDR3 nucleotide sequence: TGCGCCAGCAGCCAAGATACAGCGGCTAGCGGGAGCTCCTACAATGAGCAGTTCTTC. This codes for CASSQDTAASGSSYNEQFF.

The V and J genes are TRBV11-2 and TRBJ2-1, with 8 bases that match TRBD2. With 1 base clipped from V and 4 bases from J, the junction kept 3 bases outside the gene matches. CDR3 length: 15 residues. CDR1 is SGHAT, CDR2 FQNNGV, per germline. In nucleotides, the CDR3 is TGTGCCAGCAGCTTAGCAGCGGGGGATTACAATGAGCAGTTCTTC. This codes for CASSLAAGDYNEQFF.

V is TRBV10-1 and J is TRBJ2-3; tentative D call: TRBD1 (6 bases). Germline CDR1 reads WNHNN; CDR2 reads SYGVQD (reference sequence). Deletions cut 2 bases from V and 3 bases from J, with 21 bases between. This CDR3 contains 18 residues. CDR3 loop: CASSEPSLTGMGTDTQYF. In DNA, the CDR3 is TGCGCCAGCAGTGAGCCTTCCCTGACAGGTATGGGGACAGATACGCAGTATTTT.

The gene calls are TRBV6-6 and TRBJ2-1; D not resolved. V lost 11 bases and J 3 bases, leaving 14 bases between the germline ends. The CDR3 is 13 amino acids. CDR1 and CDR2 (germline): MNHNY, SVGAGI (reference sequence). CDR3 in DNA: TGTGCCCACACGGGTAGGAGCTACAATGAGCAGTTCTTC. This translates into CAHTGRSYNEQFF.

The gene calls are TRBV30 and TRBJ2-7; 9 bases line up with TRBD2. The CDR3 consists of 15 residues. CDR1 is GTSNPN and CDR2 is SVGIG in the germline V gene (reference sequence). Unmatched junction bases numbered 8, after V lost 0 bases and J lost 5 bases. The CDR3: CAWSVWAAGGDEQYF. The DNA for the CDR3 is TGTGCCTGGAGTGTATGGGCCGCGGGGGGGGACGAGCAGTACTTC.

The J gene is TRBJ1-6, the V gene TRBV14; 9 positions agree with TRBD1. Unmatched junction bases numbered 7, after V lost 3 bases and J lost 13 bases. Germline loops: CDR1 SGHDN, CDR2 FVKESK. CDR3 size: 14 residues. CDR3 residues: CASSQGQGIAPLHF. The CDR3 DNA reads TGTGCCAGCAGCCAGGGACAGGGTATCGCGCCCCTCCACTTT. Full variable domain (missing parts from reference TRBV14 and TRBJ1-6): EAGVTQFPSHSVIEKGQTVTLRCDPISGHDNLYWYRRVMGKEIKFLLHFVKESKQDESGMPNNRFLAERTGGTYSTLKVQPAELEDSGVYFCASSQGQGIAPLHFGNGTRLTVT.

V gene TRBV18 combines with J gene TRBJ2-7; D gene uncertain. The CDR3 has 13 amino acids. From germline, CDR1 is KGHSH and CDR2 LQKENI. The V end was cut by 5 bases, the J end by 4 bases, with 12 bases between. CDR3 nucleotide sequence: TGTGCCAGCTCAAAGGCCGACGGATACGAGCAGTACTTC. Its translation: CASSKADGYEQYF. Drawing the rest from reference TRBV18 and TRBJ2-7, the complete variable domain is NAGVMQNPRHLVRRRGQEARLRCSPMKGHSHVYWYRQLPEEGLKFMVYLQKENIIDESGMPKERFSAEFPKEGPSILRIQQVVRGDSAAYFCASSKADGYEQYFGPGTRLTVT.

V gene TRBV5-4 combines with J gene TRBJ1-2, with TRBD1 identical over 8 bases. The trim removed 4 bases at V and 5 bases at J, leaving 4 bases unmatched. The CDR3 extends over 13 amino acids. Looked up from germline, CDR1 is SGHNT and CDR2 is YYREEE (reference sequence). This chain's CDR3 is CASSQGQAYGYTF. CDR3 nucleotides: TGTGCCAGCAGCCAGGGACAGGCATATGGCTACACCTTC.

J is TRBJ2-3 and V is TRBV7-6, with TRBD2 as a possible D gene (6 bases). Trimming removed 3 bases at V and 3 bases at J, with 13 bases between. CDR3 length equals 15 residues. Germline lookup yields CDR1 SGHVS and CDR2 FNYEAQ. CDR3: CASSLDAGPTDTQYF. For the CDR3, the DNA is TGTGCCAGCAGCTTGGATGCGGGGCCTACAGATACGCAGTATTTT.

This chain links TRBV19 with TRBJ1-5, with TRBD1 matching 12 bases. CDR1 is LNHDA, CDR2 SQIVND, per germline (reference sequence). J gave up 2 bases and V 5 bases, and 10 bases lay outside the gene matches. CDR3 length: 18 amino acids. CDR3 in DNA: TGTGCCAGTAGTGACCGGGACAGGGGGCGTCGAGGCAATCAGCCCCAGCATTTT. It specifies CASSDRDRGRRGNQPQHF.

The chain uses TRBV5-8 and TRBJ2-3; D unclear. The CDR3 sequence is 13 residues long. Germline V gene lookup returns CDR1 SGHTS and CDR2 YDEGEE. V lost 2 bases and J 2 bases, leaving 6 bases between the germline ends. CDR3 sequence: CASSFQSTDTQYF. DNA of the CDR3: TGTGCCAGCAGCTTTCAGTCCACAGATACGCAGTATTTT.

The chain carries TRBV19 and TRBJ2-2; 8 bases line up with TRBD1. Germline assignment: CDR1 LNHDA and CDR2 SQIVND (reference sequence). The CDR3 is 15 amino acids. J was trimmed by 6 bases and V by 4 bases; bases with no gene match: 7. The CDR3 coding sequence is TGTGCCAGTAGTAAGAATACACAGGGGGCCGGGGAGCTGTTTTTT. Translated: CASSKNTQGAGELFF.

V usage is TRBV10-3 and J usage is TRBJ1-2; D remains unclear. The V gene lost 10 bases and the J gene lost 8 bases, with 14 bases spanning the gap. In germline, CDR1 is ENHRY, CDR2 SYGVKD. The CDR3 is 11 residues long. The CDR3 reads CATQQEVGYTF. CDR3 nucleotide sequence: TGTGCCACCCAACAAGAGGTCGGCTACACCTTC.